This TCR beta chain was recovered during a study of regulatory T cells in long-lasting Graves disease. Background on the study: Graves' patients who were just diagnosed had used antithyroid drugs for under 3 months. Study findings and constraints: Whereas new patients shared 900 to 1,000 public clonotypes, persistent patients shared more, at under 3,500. Persistent disease preferred TRBV28, TRBJ1-2 and TRBJ2-5. Patients whose Graves' disease persisted exhibited lower TCR diversity than those newly diagnosed.

Comment on this clonotype: The antigen is not known.

Construction of the TCR beta libraries employed iRepertoire HTBI primers in conjunction with Arm-PCR of CDR3 regions. Each CDR3 protein gets one entry after TCRdb re-called the multiplex PCR reads with MiXCR. This sample has approximately 440,000 distinct CDR3 sequences, with around 15% found just once. Trimming cost V 3 bases and J 5 bases, with 6 bases left between them. This CDR3 contains 12 residues. Germline V CDR1 and CDR2: SGHRS, YFSETQ. The sample's time point: newly diagnosed GD, antithyroid drugs for less than 3 months. Generation of the TCR library employed RNA extracted from PBMCs. The same specimen was also included in a second study, on T cells in Graves' hyperthyroidism and ophthalmopathy.

This sequence originates from a man aged 40-49 years with Graves disease. The sample in question was peripheral blood mononuclear cells (PBMCs), obtained at new diagnosis, from a patient treated with antithyroid drugs. The chain uses TRBV5-1 and TRBJ2-1; D unresolved. Written as DNA, the CDR3 is TGCGCCAGCAGCTGGTCTAACAATGAGCAGTTCTTC. It yields the protein CASSWSNNEQFF.